This section outlines one TCR beta chain sequence together with its context. Clones were read by immunoSEQ multiplex PCR, and TCRdb kept only the in-frame ones, dropping some. The sample includes about 45,000 clones, under 80% of them seen just once. The sort gate was single viable CD3+CD4+CD8-CD45RO+ cells for memory CD4+ T cells. The sample is drawn from a study of memory CD4+ T cells and cytomegalovirus serostatus. This CDR3 is built from 13 residues. CDR1 KGHSH and CDR2 LQKENI come from the germline V gene. V shed 2 bases and J shed 7 bases, with 11 bases lying between them. This TCR derives from an adult in good health and CMV-seronegative. The chain combines TRBV18 with TRBJ1-1; possible D gene TRBD1, 5 bases. Specimen: memory CD4+ T cells from blood. Here the CDR3 reads CASSPGTGGEAFF. CDR3 DNA sequence: TGTGCCAGCTCACCAGGGACCGGCGGTGAAGCTTTCTTT.